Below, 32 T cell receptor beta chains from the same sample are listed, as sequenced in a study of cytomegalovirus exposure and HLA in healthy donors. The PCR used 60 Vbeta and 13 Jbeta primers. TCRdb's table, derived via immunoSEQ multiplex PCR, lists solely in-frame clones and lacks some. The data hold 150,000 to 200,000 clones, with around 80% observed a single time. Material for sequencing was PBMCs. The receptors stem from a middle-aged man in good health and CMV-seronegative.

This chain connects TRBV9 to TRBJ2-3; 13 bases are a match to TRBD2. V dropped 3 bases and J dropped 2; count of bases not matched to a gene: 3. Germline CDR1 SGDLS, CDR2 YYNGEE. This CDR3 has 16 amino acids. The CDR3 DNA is TGTGCCAGCAGCGCAACTAGCGGGGGGGACACAGATACGCAGTATTTT. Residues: CASSATSGGDTDTQYF.

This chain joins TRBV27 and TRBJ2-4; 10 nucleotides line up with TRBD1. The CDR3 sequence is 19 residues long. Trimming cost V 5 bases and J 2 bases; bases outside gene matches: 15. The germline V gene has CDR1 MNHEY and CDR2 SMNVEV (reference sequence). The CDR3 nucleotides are TGTGCCAGCAGTATCCCCGACTTGTTGACAGGGGGCCCCAAAAACATTCAGTACTTC. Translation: CASSIPDLLTGGPKNIQYF.

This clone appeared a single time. This CDR3 reads CASRPGQNTYEQYF. The CDR3 DNA reads TGTGCCAGCAGACCGGGACAGAACACCTACGAGCAGTACTTC. The chain recombines TRBV2 with TRBJ2-7, with 7 bases matching TRBD1. Germline loops: CDR1 SNHLY, CDR2 FYNNEI. V was clipped by 6 bases and J by 2 bases; unmatched bases: 7. The CDR3 is 14 amino acids.

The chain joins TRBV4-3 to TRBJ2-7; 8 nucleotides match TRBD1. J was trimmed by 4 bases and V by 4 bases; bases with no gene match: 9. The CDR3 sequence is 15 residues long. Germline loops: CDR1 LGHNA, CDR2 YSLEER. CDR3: CASSPGQGMYYEQYF. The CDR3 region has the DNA TGCGCCAGCAGCCCAGGACAGGGAATGTATTACGAGCAGTACTTC.

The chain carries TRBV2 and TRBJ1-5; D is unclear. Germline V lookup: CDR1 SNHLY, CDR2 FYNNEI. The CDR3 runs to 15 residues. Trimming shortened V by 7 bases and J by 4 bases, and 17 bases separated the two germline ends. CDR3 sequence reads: CASKERELRNQPQHF. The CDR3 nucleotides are TGTGCCAGCAAAGAGAGGGAATTAAGGAATCAGCCCCAGCATTTT. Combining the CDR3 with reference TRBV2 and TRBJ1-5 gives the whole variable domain EPEVTQTPSHQVTQMGQEVILRCVPISNHLYFYWYRQILGQKVEFLVSFYNNEISEKSEIFDDQFSVERPDGSNFTLKIRSTKLEDSAMYFCASKERELRNQPQHFGDGTRLSIL.

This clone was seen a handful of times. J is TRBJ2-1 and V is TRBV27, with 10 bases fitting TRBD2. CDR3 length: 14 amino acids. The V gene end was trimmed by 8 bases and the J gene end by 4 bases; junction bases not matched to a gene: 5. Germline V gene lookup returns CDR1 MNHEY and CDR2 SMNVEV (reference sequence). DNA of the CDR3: TGTGCCAGCCTTAAGCGGGGGGGATACAATGAGCAGTTCTTC. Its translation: CASLKRGGYNEQFF.

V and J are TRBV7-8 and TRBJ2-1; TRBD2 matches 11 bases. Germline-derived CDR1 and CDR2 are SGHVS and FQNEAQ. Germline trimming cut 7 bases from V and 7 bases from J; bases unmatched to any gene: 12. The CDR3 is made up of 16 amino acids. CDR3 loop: CASTPREASGGNEQFF. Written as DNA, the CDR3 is TGTGCCAGCACCCCCCGGGAGGCTAGCGGGGGGAATGAGCAGTTCTTC.

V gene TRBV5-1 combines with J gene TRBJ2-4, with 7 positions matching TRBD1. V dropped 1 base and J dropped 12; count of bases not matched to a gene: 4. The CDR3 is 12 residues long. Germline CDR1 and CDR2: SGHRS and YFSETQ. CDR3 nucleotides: TGCGCCAGCAGCTTGAACAGGGGCGATCAGTACTTC. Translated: CASSLNRGDQYF.

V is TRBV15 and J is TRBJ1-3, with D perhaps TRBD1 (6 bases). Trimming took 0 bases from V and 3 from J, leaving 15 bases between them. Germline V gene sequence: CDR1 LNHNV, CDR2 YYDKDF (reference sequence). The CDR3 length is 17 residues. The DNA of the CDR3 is TGTGCCACCAGCAGAGATCTGAGACAGGCTTTTGGAAACACCATATATTTT. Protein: CATSRDLRQAFGNTIYF.

Here the CDR3 reads CASSYGGTGHYEQYF. The CDR3 region has the DNA TGTGCCAGCAGTTACGGCGGGACAGGGCACTACGAGCAGTACTTC. The gene calls are TRBV6-5 and TRBJ2-7; 9 positions match TRBD1. Germline V gene lookup returns CDR1 MNHEY and CDR2 SVGAGI. The CDR3 totals 15 residues. The ends lost 2 bases at V and 3 bases at J; junction bases unmatched: 5.

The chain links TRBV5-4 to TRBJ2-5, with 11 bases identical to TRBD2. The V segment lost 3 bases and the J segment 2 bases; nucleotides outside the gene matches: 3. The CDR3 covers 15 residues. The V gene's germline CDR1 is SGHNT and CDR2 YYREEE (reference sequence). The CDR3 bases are TGTGCCAGCAGCTCCGGGACTAGCGGACAAGAGACCCAGTACTTC. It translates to CASSSGTSGQETQYF.

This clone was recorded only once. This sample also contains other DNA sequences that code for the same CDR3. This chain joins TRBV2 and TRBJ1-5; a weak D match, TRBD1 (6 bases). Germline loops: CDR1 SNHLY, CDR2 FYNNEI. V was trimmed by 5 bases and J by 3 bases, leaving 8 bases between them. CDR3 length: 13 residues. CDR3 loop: CASSRQVNQPQHF. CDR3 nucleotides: TGTGCCAGCAGTCGACAGGTCAATCAGCCCCAGCATTTT.

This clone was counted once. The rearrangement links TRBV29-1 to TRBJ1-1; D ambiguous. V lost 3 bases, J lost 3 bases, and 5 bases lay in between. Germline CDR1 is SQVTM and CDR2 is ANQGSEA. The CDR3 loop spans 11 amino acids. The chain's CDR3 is CSVDSYTEAFF. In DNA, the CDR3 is TGCAGCGTTGACTCTTACACTGAAGCTTTCTTT. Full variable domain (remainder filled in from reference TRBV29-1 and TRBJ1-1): SAVISQKPSRDICQRGTSLTIQCQVDSQVTMMFWYRQQPGQSLTLIATANQGSEATYESGFVIDKFPISRPNLTFSTLTVSNMSPEDSSIYLCSVDSYTEAFFGQGTRLTVV.

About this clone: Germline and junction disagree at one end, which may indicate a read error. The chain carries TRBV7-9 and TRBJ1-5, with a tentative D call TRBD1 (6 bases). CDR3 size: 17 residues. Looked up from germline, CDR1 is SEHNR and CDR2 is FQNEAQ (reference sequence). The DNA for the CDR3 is TGTTCCAGCAGCTCAGGGGTGGGGAGTGGGAGCAATCAGCCCCAGCATTTT. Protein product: CSSSSGVGSGSNQPQHF.

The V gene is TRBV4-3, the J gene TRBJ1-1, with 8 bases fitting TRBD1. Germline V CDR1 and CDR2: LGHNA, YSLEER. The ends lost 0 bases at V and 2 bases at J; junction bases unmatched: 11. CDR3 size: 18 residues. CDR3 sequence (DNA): TGCGCCAGCAGCCAAGATCTCACAAGGACAGGGTTAAACACTGAAGCTTTCTTT. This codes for CASSQDLTRTGLNTEAFF.

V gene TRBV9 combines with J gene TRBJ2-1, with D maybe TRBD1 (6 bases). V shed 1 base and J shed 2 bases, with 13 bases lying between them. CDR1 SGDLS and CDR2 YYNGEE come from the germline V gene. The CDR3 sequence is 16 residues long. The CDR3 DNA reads TGTGCCAGCAGCGTAATATCAGGGGTGGCCTACAATGAGCAGTTCTTC. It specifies CASSVISGVAYNEQFF.

CDR3 amino acids: CASSELGTGNSPLHF. The CDR3 nucleotides are TGTGCCAGCAGTGAATTGGGGACAGGGAATTCACCCCTCCACTTT. The J gene is TRBJ1-6, the V gene TRBV25-1, with 9 bases fitting TRBD1. CDR1 and CDR2 (germline): MGHDK, SYGVNS. Trimming at V came to 1 base and at J to 7 bases, leaving 2 bases not matched to a gene. This CDR3 spans 15 amino acids.

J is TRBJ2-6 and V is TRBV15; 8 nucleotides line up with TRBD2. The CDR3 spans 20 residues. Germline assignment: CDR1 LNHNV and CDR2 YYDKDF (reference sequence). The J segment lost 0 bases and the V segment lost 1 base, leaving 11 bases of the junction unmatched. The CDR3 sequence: CATSRGSRGGFSSGANVLTF. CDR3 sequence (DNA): TGTGCCACCAGCAGAGGGAGTCGGGGGGGGTTCAGCTCTGGGGCCAACGTCCTGACTTTC.

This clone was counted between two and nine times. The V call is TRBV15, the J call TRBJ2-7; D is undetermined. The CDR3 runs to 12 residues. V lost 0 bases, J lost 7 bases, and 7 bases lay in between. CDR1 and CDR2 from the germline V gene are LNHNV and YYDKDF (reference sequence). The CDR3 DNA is TGTGCCACCAGCAGAGATGTTCAGGAGCAGTACTTC. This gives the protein CATSRDVQEQYF.

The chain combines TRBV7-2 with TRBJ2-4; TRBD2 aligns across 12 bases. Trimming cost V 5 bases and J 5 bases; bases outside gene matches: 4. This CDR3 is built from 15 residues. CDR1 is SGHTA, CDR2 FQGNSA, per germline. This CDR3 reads CASSMTSGRENIQYF. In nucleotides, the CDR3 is TGTGCCAGCAGCATGACTAGCGGGAGAGAAAACATTCAGTACTTC.

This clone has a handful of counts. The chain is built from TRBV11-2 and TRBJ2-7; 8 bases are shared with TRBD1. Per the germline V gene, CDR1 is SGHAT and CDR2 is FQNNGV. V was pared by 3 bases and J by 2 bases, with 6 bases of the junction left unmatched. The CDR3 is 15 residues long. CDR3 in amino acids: CASSFAQGATYEQYF. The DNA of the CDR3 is TGTGCCAGCAGCTTCGCCCAGGGGGCGACCTACGAGCAGTACTTC.

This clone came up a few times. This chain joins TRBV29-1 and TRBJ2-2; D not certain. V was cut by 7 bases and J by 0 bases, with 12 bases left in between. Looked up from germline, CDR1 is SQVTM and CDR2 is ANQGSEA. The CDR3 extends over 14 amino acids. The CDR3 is CSATQRPNTGELFF. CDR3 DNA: TGCAGCGCCACCCAGAGGCCGAACACCGGGGAGCTGTTTTTT.

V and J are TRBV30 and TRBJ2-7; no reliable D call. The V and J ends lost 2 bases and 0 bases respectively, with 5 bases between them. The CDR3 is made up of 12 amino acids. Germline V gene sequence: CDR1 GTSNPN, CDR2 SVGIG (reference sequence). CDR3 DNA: TGTGCCTGGAGTTTCGGCTCCTACGAGCAGTACTTC. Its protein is CAWSFGSYEQYF.

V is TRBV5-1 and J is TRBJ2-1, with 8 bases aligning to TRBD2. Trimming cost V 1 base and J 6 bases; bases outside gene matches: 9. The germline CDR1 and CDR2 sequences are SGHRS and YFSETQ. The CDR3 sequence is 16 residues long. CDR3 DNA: TGCGCCAGCAGCTTGAGTTGGGCGGGAGGTACCAATGAGCAGTTCTTC. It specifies CASSLSWAGGTNEQFF.

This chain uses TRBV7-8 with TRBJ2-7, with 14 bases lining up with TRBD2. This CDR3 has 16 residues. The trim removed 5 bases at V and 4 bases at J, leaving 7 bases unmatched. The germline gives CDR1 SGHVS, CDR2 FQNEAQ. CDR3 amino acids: CASSVGTSGSLYEQYF. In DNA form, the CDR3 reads TGTGCCAGCAGCGTGGGGACTAGCGGGAGTCTTTACGAGCAGTACTTC.

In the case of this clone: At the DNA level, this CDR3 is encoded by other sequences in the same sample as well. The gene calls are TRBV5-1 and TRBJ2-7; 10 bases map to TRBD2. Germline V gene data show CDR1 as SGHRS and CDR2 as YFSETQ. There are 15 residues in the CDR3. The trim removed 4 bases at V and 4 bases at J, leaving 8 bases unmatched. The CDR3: CASSLWTSGPYEQYF. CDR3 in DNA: TGCGCCAGCAGCCTGTGGACTAGCGGACCTTACGAGCAGTACTTC.

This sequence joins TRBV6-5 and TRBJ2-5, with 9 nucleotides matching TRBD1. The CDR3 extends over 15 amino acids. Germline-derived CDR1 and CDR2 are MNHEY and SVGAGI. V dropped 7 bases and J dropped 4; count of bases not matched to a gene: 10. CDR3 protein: CASNPRDRVGETQYF. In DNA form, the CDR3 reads TGTGCCAGCAATCCCCGGGACAGGGTTGGAGAGACCCAGTACTTC.

The CDR3 DNA reads as TGCGCCAGCAGCCAAGATTTAGTCACTAGCGGGAGGACTAGCACAGATACGCAGTATTTT. Translating it yields CASSQDLVTSGRTSTDTQYF. This chain links TRBV4-3 with TRBJ2-3, with 12 bases fitting TRBD2. V trimming: 0 bases; J trimming: 0 bases; junction bases outside the gene matches: 10. The germline V gene has CDR1 LGHNA and CDR2 YSLEER. This CDR3 has 20 residues.

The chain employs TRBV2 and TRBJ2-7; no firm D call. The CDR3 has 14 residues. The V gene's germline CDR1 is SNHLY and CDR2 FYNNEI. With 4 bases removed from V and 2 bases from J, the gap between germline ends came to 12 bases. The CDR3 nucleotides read TGTGCCAGCAGTGCGGTCCTCCTTACCTACGAGCAGTACTTC. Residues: CASSAVLLTYEQYF.

The CDR3 protein is CASSLGTLHNEQFF. In DNA, the CDR3 is TGTGCCAGCAGCTTAGGGACACTCCACAATGAGCAGTTCTTC. This chain joins TRBV7-2 and TRBJ2-1; D is perhaps TRBD1 (5 bases). The length of the CDR3 is 14 residues. V shed 1 base and J shed 5 bases, with 9 bases lying between them. Germline V gene sequence: CDR1 SGHTA, CDR2 FQGNSA.

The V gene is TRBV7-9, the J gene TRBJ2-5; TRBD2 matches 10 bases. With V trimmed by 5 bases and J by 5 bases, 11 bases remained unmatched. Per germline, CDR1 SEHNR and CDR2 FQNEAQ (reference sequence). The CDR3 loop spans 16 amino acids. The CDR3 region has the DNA TGTGCCAGCAGCAGACCAGCGGGGGGGGTTGTGGAGACCCAGTACTTC. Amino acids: CASSRPAGGVVETQYF.

Here the CDR3 DNA reads TGTGCCAGCAGTTACGGCTCAGGGCGGAATGAGCAGTTCTTC. As protein: CASSYGSGRNEQFF. The chain couples TRBV6-5 to TRBJ2-1, with D perhaps matching TRBD1 (5 bases). CDR1 and CDR2 from the germline V gene are MNHEY and SVGAGI. Trimming took 2 bases from V and 7 from J, leaving 12 bases between them. The CDR3 is made up of 14 amino acids.